This entry is about one T cell receptor (beta chain). Trimming left V 3 bases short and J 4 bases short, with 13 bases between. Germline values: CDR1 MGHRA, CDR2 YSYEKL. The CDR3 spans 14 residues. The data belong to a study of blood T cell repertoires in COVID-19. The overall study: Specimens from acute and convalescent COVID-19 originated in the United States, Italy and Spain. From T cells, B-cell-depleted T cells, or PBMCs came the material, which was cDNA or gDNA.

Original processing notes: From reference gene primer amplification, estimates of nucleated cell counts were derived. Sequencing used immunoSEQ multiplex PCR; TCRdb keeps in-frame clones, though not all of them. V and J calls and clone size are as listed in that table; D and trimming were resolved from the DNA. The table includes 150,000 to 200,000 clones, around 81% detected once. The sequenced sample was peripheral blood. The receptor's source is a man in his sixties with active or convalescent COVID-19. V gene TRBV4-1 combines with J gene TRBJ2-7, with D perhaps matching TRBD1 (6 bases). The CDR3 is CASSQQGIVYEQYF. CDR3 nucleotide sequence: TGCGCCAGCAGCCAGCAGGGGATTGTTTACGAGCAGTACTTC.